These 9 T cell receptor beta chains originate from one sample sequenced in a study of vaccination and CD4 T cells after COVID-19 (dated by TCRdb to the early 2020s). Library creation used PCR. The reads were generated on an Illumina iSeq 100. TCR sequencing of DNA from cultured CD4+ T cells used the Oncomine TCR Beta short-read assay at the Johns Hopkins FTIC core. TCRdb's own reprocessing of the public reads used fastp at Q25 and MiXCR and kept productive beta chains. Each record represents a unique CDR3 protein, reported with the most common genes and DNA among its rows. The sample records about 15,000 distinct CDR3 sequences, 40% to 60% of which are singletons. The leading ten clones occupy approximately 26% of the sample. In light of the paper, this sample's treatment or condition label describes: roughly 11-day PBMC culture with coronavirus spike peptide pools or control peptides (ViraFEST assay).

Antigens for these TCRs are unknown. This specimen was cultured CD4+ T cells from blood, taken after SARS-CoV-2 vaccination. The receptor source for this set is a human donor with COVID-19.

The V call is TRBV29-1, the J call TRBJ2-3; perhaps TRBD2 as D (5 bases). CDR1 and CDR2 (germline): SQVTM, ANQGSEA. Trimming took 5 bases from V and 8 from J, leaving 17 bases between them. This CDR3 is 13 amino acids long. CDR3 sequence reads: CSVTGRLRATQYF. The CDR3 bases are TGCAGCGTTACTGGTCGGCTGCGGGCTACGCAGTATTTT.

The rearrangement uses TRBV27 and TRBJ1-3; the match to TRBD1 covers 10 bases. Germline-derived CDR1 and CDR2 are MNHEY and SMNVEV (reference sequence). This CDR3 has 15 residues. Trimming at V came to 6 bases and at J to 9 bases, leaving 11 bases not matched to a gene. This CDR3 reads CASRTGQGLQGTIYF. The CDR3, as DNA: TGTGCCAGCAGGACGGGACAGGGGCTACAAGGCACCATATATTTT.

The V and J genes are TRBV5-6 and TRBJ2-4; D is possibly TRBD1 (6 bases). Trimming took off 0 bases at V and 9 bases at J, with 16 bases between the two ends. Germline values: CDR1 SGHDT, CDR2 YYEEEE. The CDR3 is 15 residues long. The CDR3 loop is CASSLGVRGWSIQYF. CDR3 nucleotides: TGTGCCAGCAGCTTGGGAGTCAGGGGTTGGAGCATTCAGTACTTC.

This clonotype has a handful of counts. V and J are TRBV27 and TRBJ1-5; a possible D gene is TRBD1 (5 bases). The CDR3 extends over 16 amino acids. Germline V lookup: CDR1 MNHEY, CDR2 SMNVEV (reference sequence). Trimming took off 2 bases at V and 5 bases at J, with 16 bases between the two ends. The CDR3 nucleotides read TGTGCCAGCAGTTTAAGGTTCGGGACTACTGATCAGCCCCAGCATTTT. It codes for CASSLRFGTTDQPQHF.

This clonotype appeared a few times. One end of the junction varies from germline; a read error may be responsible. V and J are TRBV5-4 and TRBJ1-1; 9 nucleotides line up with TRBD1. Per the germline V gene, CDR1 is SGHNT and CDR2 is YYREEE (reference sequence). This CDR3 region has 14 residues. In DNA form, the CDR3 reads TGTGCCAGCAGGTTGGGACAGGGGAACACTGAAGCTTTCTTT. Translation: CASRLGQGNTEAFF.

This sequence joins TRBV11-3 and TRBJ1-5, with unresolved D. Trimming cost V 8 bases and J 5 bases, with 10 bases left between them. Germline-derived CDR1 and CDR2 are SGHNT and YENEEA. The length of the CDR3 is 12 residues. For the CDR3, the DNA is TGTGCCAGCCGATCGTCACATCAGCCCCAGCATTTT. It encodes CASRSSHQPQHF. The whole variable domain, remainder taken from reference TRBV11-3 and TRBJ1-5, is EAGVVQSPRYKIIEKKQPVAFWCNPISGHNTLYWYLQNLGQGPELLIRYENEEAVDDSQLPKDRFSAERLKGVDSTLKIQPAELGDSAVYLCASRSSHQPQHFGDGTRLSIL.

V gene TRBV7-6 combines with J gene TRBJ2-7; unclear D gene. V was cut by 1 base and J by 1 base, with 8 bases left in between. The CDR3 is 14 amino acids. Per the germline V gene, CDR1 is SGHVS and CDR2 is FNYEAQ. The CDR3 sequence is CASSLGLGSYEQYF. The CDR3 DNA is TGTGCCAGCAGCTTAGGTCTGGGTTCCTACGAGCAGTACTTC. Full variable domain (rest looked up from reference TRBV7-6 and TRBJ2-7): GAGVSQSPRYKVTKRGQDVALRCDPISGHVSLYWYRQALGQGPEFLTYFNYEAQQDKSGLPNDRFSAERPEGSISTLTIQRTEQRDSAMYRCASSLGLGSYEQYFGPGTRLTVT.

This clonotype was counted only a few times. The gene calls are TRBV11-2 and TRBJ1-1; D is unresolved. This CDR3 contains 14 residues. Trimming removed 3 bases at V and 1 base at J, with 9 bases between. Germline V gives CDR1 SGHAT, CDR2 FQNNGV. CDR3 DNA: TGTGCCAGCAGCTTTGGGCGGGAGAACACTGAAGCTTTCTTT. This encodes CASSFGRENTEAFF. Supplemented by reference TRBV11-2 and TRBJ1-1, the full variable domain reads EAGVAQSPRYKIIEKRQSVAFWCNPISGHATLYWYQQILGQGPKLLIQFQNNGVVDDSQLPKDRFSAERLKGVDSTLKIQPAKLEDSAVYLCASSFGRENTEAFFGQGTRLTVV.

This clonotype was counted only a few times. This chain joins TRBV7-2 and TRBJ2-7; the D is unclear. Trimming removed 1 base from V and 5 bases from J, with 12 bases in between. CDR3 size: 14 residues. The germline V gene has CDR1 SGHTA and CDR2 FQGNSA. This CDR3 reads CASSLVLNLHEQYF. Written as DNA, the CDR3 is TGTGCCAGCAGCTTAGTCCTCAATCTACACGAGCAGTACTTC.